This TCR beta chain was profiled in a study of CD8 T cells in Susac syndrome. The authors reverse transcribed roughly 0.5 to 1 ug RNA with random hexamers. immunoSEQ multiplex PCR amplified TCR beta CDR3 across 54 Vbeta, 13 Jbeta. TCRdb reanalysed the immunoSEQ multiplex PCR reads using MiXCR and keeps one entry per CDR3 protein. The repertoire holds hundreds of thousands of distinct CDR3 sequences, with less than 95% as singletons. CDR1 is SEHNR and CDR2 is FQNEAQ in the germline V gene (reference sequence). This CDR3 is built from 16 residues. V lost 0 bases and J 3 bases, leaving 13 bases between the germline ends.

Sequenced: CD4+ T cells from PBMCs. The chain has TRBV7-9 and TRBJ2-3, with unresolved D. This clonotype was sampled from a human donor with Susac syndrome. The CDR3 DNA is TGTGCCAGCAGCTTAGCGGAGACTCCACCGACAGATACGCAGTATTTT. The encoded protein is CASSLAETPPTDTQYF.